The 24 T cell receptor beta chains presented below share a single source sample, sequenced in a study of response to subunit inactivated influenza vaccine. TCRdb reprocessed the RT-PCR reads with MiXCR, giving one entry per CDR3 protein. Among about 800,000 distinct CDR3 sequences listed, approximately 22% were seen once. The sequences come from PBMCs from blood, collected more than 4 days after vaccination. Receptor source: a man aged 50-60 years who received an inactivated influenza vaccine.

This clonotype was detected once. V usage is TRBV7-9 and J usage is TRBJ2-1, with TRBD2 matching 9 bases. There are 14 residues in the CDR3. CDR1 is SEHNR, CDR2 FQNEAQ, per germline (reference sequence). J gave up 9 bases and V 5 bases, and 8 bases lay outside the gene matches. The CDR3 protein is CASSTLAGEVEQFF. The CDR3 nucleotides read TGTGCCAGCAGCACGTTAGCGGGAGAGGTTGAGCAGTTCTTC.

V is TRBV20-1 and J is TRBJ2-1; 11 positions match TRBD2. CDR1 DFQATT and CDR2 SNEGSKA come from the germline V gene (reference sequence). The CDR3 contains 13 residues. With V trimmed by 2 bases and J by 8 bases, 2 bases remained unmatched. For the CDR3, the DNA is TGCAGTGCTAGACAACTAGCGGGGGATGAGCAGTTCTTC. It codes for CSARQLAGDEQFF.

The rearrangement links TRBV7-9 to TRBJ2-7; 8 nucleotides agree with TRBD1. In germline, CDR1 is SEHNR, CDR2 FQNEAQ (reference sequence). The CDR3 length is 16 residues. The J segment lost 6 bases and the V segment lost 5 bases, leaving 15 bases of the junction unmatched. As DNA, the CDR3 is TGTGCCAGCAGCGCCGGACAGGGAATGAAGACCCGCGAGCAGTACTTC. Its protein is CASSAGQGMKTREQYF.

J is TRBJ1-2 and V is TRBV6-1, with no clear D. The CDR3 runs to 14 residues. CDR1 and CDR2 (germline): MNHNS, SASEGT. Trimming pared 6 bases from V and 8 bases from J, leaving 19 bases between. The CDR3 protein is CASSPVRTAVGYTF. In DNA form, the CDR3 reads TGTGCCAGCAGCCCCGTACGTACTGCGGTGGGCTACACCTTC.

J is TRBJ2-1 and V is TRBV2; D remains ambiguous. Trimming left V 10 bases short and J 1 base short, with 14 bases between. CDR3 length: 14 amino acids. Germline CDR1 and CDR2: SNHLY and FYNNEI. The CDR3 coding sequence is TGTGCCATTACCGAACTGCTATCCTACAATGAGCAGTTCTTC. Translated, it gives CAITELLSYNEQFF.

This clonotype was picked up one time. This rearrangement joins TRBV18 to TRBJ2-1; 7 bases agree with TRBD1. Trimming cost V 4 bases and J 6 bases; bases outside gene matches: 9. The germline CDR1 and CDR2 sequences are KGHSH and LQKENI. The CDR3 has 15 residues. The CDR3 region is CASSRTKDRSNEQFF. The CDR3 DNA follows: TGTGCCAGCTCACGAACTAAGGACAGGTCCAATGAGCAGTTCTTC.

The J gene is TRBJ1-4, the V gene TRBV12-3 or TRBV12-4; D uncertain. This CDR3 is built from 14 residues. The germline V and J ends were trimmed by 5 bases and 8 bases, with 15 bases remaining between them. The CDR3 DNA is TGTGCCAGCAGTGGGGAGACAATCCGGGAAAAACTGTTTTTT. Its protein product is CASSGETIREKLFF.

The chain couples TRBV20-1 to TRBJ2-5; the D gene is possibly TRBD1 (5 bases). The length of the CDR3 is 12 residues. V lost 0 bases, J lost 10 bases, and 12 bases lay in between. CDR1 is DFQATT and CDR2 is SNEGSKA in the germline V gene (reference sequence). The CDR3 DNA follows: TGCAGTGCTAGAGACCGGGCACAGGACCAGTACTTC. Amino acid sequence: CSARDRAQDQYF.

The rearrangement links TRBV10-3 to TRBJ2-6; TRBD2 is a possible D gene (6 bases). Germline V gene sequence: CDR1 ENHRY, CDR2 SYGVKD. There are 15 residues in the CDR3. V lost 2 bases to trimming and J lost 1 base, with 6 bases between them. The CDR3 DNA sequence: TGTGCCATCAGTGAGCGGGGGTCTGGGGCCAACGTCCTGACTTTC. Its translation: CAISERGSGANVLTF.

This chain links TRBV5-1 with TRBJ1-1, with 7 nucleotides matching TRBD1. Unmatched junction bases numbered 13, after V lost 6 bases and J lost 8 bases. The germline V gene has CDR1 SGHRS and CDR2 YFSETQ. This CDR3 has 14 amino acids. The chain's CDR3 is CASTSTGTELEAFF. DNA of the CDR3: TGCGCCAGCACCTCGACCGGGACAGAACTAGAAGCTTTCTTT.

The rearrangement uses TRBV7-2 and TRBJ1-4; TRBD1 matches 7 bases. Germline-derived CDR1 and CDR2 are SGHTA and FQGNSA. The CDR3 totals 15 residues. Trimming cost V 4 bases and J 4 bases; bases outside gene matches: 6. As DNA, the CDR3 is TGTGCCAGCAGCTCTCAGGGGGGTAATAATGAAAAACTGTTTTTT. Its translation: CASSSQGGNNEKLFF.

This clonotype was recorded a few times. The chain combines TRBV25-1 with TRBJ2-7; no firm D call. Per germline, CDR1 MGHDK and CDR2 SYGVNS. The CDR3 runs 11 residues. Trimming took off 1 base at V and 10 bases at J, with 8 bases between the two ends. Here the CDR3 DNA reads TGTGCCAGCAGTGAATTAGGGCACCAGTACTTC. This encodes CASSELGHQYF.

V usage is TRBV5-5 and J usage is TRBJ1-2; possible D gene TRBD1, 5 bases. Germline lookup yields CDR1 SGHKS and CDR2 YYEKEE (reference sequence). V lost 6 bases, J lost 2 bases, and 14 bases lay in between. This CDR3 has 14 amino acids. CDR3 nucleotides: TGTGCCAGCAACCTACAGGAAATCAACTATGGCTACACCTTC. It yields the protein CASNLQEINYGYTF.

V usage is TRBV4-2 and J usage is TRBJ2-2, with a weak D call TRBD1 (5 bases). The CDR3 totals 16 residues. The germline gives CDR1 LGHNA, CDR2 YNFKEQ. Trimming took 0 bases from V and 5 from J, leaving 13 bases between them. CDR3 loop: CASSQERGIRTGELFF. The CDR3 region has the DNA TGTGCCAGCAGCCAAGAAAGGGGCATTCGGACCGGGGAGCTGTTTTTT.

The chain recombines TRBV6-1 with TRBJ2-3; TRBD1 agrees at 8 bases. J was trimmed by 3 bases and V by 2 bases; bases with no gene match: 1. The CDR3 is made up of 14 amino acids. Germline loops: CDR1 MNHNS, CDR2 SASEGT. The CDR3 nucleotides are TGTGCCAGCAGTGAACGACAGGGGACAGATACGCAGTATTTT. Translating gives CASSERQGTDTQYF.

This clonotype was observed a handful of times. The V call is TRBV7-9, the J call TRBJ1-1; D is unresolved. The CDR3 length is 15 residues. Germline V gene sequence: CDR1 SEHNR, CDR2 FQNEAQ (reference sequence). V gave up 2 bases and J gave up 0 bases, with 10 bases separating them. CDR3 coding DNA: TGTGCCAGCAGCTTATCCCCCGCCCTGAACACTGAAGCTTTCTTT. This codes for CASSLSPALNTEAFF.

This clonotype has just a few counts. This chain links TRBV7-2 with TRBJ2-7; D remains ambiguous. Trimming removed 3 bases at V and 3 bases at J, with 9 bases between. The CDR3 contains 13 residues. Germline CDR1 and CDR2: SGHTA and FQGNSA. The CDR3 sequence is CASSFTMGYEQYF. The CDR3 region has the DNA TGTGCCAGCAGCTTTACAATGGGCTACGAGCAGTACTTC.

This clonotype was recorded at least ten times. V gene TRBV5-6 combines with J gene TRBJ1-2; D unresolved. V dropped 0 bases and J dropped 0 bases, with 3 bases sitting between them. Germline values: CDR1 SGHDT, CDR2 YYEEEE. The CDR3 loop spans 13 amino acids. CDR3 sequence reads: CASSLGTNYGYTF. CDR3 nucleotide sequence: TGTGCCAGCAGCTTGGGTACTAACTATGGCTACACCTTC.

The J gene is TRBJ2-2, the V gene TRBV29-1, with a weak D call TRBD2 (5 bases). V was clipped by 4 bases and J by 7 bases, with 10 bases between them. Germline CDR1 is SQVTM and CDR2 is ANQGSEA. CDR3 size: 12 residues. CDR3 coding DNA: TGCAGCGTTGTTGCGGGTAACGGGGAGCTGTTTTTT. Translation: CSVVAGNGELFF.

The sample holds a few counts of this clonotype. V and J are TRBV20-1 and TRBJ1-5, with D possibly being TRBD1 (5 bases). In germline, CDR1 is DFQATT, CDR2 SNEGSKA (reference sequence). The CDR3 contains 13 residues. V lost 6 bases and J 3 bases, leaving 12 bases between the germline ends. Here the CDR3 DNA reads TGCAGTGCCCTCCGACAGAACAATCAGCCCCAGCATTTT. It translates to CSALRQNNQPQHF.

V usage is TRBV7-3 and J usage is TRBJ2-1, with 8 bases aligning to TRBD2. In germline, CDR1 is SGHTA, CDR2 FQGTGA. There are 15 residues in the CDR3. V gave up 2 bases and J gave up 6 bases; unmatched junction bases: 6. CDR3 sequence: CASSLGPGRANEQFF. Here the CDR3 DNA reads TGTGCCAGCAGCTTAGGTCCCGGGAGGGCCAATGAGCAGTTCTTC.

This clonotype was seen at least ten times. The CDR3 spells CASSPGVRYEQYF. CDR3 in DNA: TGTGCCAGCAGCCCAGGGGTGCGGTACGAGCAGTACTTC. V gene TRBV7-2 combines with J gene TRBJ2-7, with D maybe TRBD1 (6 bases). Trimming removed 5 bases at V and 4 bases at J, with 12 bases between. CDR3 size: 13 residues. CDR1 is SGHTA, CDR2 FQGNSA, per germline.

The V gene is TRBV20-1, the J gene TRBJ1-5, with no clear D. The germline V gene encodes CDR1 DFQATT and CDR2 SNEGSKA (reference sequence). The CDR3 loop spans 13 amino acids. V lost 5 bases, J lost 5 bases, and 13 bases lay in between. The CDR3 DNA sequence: TGCAGTGCTCAGATAGTAACCGATCAGCCCCAGCATTTT. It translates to CSAQIVTDQPQHF.

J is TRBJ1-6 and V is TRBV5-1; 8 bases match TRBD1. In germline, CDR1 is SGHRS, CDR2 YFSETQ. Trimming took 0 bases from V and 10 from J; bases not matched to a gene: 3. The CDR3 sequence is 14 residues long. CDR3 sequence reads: CASSLEQGESPLHF. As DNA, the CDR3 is TGCGCCAGCAGCTTGGAACAGGGGGAGTCACCCCTCCACTTT.